A selection of T cell receptor beta chains follows, all from one sample in a study of T cells in Graves' hyperthyroidism and ophthalmopathy. TCRdb recomputed calls from the multiplex PCR reads with MiXCR, one row per CDR3 protein. The repertoire holds a few hundred thousand distinct CDR3 sequences, with 16% as singletons. Specimen: blood. The source is a woman aged 40 to 50 with Graves' ophthalmopathy. Each CDR3 is given with its conserved first and last residue. The D gene is left open where the match is weak. Rows may omit the clone size; those that give it use once, few, many or a size class.

abundance	d_gene	v_gene	j_gene	CDR3nt	CDR3aa
few	TRBD1	TRBV6-1	TRBJ1-5	TGTGCCAGCAGCTGGGGACAGGGGGCTGGACAGCCCCAGCATTTT	CASSWGQGAGQPQHF
many	.	TRBV30	TRBJ1-1	TGTGCCTGGCAAGGATTCACAGGGATATACACTGAAGCTTTCTTT	CAWQGFTGIYTEAFF
many	TRBD1	TRBV20-1	TRBJ2-7	TGCAGTGCCCTCACCCCGGACAGGGCCGGCGAGCAGTACTTC	CSALTPDRAGEQYF
.	.	TRBV19	TRBJ2-3	TGTGCCAGTAAGGAGACAGGTTTGAGTGCAGATACGCAGTATTTT	CASKETGLSADTQYF
many	TRBD2	TRBV2	TRBJ2-1	TGTGCCAGCAGGGGGGAGCGGGGCTCCTACAATGAGCAGTTCTTC	CASRGERGSYNEQFF
.	.	TRBV20-1	TRBJ2-7	TGCAGTGCTAGAGATTCCCCCAACTTCGGCGAGCAGTACTTC	CSARDSPNFGEQYF
.	TRBD2	TRBV6-2/TRBV6-3	TRBJ2-1	TGTGCCAGCATCGGGACTAGCGTGCACAATGAGCAGTTCTTC	CASIGTSVHNEQFF
few	TRBD1	TRBV27	TRBJ2-1	TGTGCCAGTTCCCCGGGACAGGGGTTGTATGAGCAGTTCTTC	CASSPGQGLYEQFF
once	TRBD2	TRBV20-1	TRBJ2-5	TGCAGTGCTTATTCCAGCGCGGGAGGGCTTCGGGAGACCCAGTACTTC	CSAYSSAGGLRETQYF
many	.	TRBV3-1	TRBJ2-3	TGTGCCAGCAGCCGCACGTTATCAGGGGATACGCAGTATTTT	CASSRTLSGDTQYF
.	TRBD2	TRBV5-1	TRBJ2-5	TGCGCCAGCAGCTTGGGAGGGACTAGCGGGGAAGAGACCCAGTACTTC	CASSLGGTSGEETQYF
many	.	TRBV12-3/TRBV12-4	TRBJ2-2	TGTGCCAGCAGTCCCCACAACCCCCCGCTGTACACCGGGGAGCTGTTTTTT	CASSPHNPPLYTGELFF
.	.	TRBV28	TRBJ1-1	TGTGCCAGCAGTCCATGGGGTAGACCCGGGGGGACTGAAGCTTTCTTT	CASSPWGRPGGTEAFF
few	.	TRBV2	TRBJ2-5	TGTGCCAGCAGGCGGACTGGAATTTTGATTGAGACCCAGTACTTC	CASRRTGILIETQYF